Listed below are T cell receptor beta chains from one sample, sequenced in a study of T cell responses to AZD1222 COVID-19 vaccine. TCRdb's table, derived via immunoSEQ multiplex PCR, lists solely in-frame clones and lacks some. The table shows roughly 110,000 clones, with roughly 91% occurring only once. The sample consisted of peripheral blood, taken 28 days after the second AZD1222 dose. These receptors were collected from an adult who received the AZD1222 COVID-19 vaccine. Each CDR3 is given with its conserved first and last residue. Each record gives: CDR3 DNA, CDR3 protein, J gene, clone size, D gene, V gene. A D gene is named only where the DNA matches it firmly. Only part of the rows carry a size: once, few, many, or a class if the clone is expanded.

CDR3nt: TGCGCCAGCAGCCAAGACGAAACTAGCGGGGTGTCCTCCTACAATGAGCAGTTCTTC; CDR3aa: CASSQDETSGVSSYNEQFF; j_gene: TRBJ2-1; abundance: -; d_gene: TRBD2; v_gene: TRBV4-1
CDR3nt: TGTGCCAGCAGCTCCGGACTGGGGGCTTTCTTT; CDR3aa: CASSSGLGAFF; j_gene: TRBJ1-1; abundance: -; d_gene: -; v_gene: TRBV7-9
CDR3nt: TGTGCCAGCAGCAAAGCGCTCCCGTTAACTAATGAAAAACTGTTTTTT; CDR3aa: CASSKALPLTNEKLFF; j_gene: TRBJ1-4; abundance: once; d_gene: -; v_gene: TRBV21-1
CDR3nt: TGTGCCAGCAGCTTAGTATCTGGGTTGCATACGCAGTATTTT; CDR3aa: CASSLVSGLHTQYF; j_gene: TRBJ2-3; abundance: -; d_gene: -; v_gene: TRBV7-9
CDR3nt: TGCGCCAGCAGGTCGCGGGGGACAACCCAAGAGACCCAGTACTTC; CDR3aa: CASRSRGTTQETQYF; j_gene: TRBJ2-5; abundance: -; d_gene: -; v_gene: TRBV5-1
CDR3nt: TGTGCCAGCAGTGCCGGGACTAGCGGGGGGGATACGCAGTATTTT; CDR3aa: CASSAGTSGGDTQYF; j_gene: TRBJ2-3; abundance: -; d_gene: TRBD2; v_gene: TRBV6-4
CDR3nt: TGTGCCATATCCTACAGAGCAGATACGCAGTATTTT; CDR3aa: CAISYRADTQYF; j_gene: TRBJ2-3; abundance: -; d_gene: -; v_gene: TRBV24-1
CDR3nt: TGTGCCACCGGAAGCGGGCGGTACTCTGGAAACACCATATATTTT; CDR3aa: CATGSGRYSGNTIYF; j_gene: TRBJ1-3; abundance: -; d_gene: -; v_gene: TRBV15
CDR3nt: TGTGCCAGCAGTCGCGGGGGGAACTACAATGAGCAGTTCTTC; CDR3aa: CASSRGGNYNEQFF; j_gene: TRBJ2-1; abundance: once; d_gene: TRBD2; v_gene: TRBV6-5
CDR3nt: TGTGCCAGCAGCTTAGTGGGGTACGGCACCGGGGAGCTGTTTTTT; CDR3aa: CASSLVGYGTGELFF; j_gene: TRBJ2-2; abundance: -; d_gene: -; v_gene: TRBV7-8
CDR3nt: TGTGCCAGCAGCCGGACAGGGGTTGCCTATGGCTACACCTTC; CDR3aa: CASSRTGVAYGYTF; j_gene: TRBJ1-2; abundance: -; d_gene: TRBD1; v_gene: TRBV5-6
CDR3nt: TGTGCCTGGGGTAGCATTAATGAAAAACTGTTTTTT; CDR3aa: CAWGSINEKLFF; j_gene: TRBJ1-4; abundance: -; d_gene: -; v_gene: TRBV7-9
CDR3nt: TGTGCCAGCAGCCAGGGACAGGGGCGGGGAAAACTGTTTTTT; CDR3aa: CASSQGQGRGKLFF; j_gene: TRBJ1-4; abundance: once; d_gene: TRBD1; v_gene: TRBV11-1
CDR3nt: TGTGCCAGCAGTTACAATGGGGTTTCCTACGAGCAGTACTTC; CDR3aa: CASSYNGVSYEQYF; j_gene: TRBJ2-7; abundance: -; d_gene: -; v_gene: TRBV6-5
CDR3nt: TGTGCCAGCAGCCAACCGGGATTAGGCACTGAAGCTTTCTTT; CDR3aa: CASSQPGLGTEAFF; j_gene: TRBJ1-1; abundance: -; d_gene: -; v_gene: TRBV3-1/TRBV3-2
CDR3nt: TGTGCCAGCACAGGGGGCCCAGATACGCAGTATTTT; CDR3aa: CASTGGPDTQYF; j_gene: TRBJ2-3; abundance: -; d_gene: TRBD1; v_gene: TRBV3-1/TRBV3-2
CDR3nt: TGTGCCAGCAGCCAAGAAGGATATGGGGTAATGACCGGGGAGCTGTTTTTT; CDR3aa: CASSQEGYGVMTGELFF; j_gene: TRBJ2-2; abundance: -; d_gene: -; v_gene: TRBV14
CDR3nt: TGTGCCAGCAGTTTAGTGGACGTTTATGGCTACACCTTC; CDR3aa: CASSLVDVYGYTF; j_gene: TRBJ1-2; abundance: -; d_gene: -; v_gene: TRBV12-3/TRBV12-4
CDR3nt: TGTGCCAGCAGCTTGGTCGCGTCGGGGAAGCGCTTGGGAGAGACCCAGTACTTC; CDR3aa: CASSLVASGKRLGETQYF; j_gene: TRBJ2-5; abundance: -; d_gene: -; v_gene: TRBV5-4
CDR3nt: TGTGCCACCAAAGGGACAGGCAGGTTCGCGGAAGCTTTCTTT; CDR3aa: CATKGTGRFAEAFF; j_gene: TRBJ1-1; abundance: -; d_gene: TRBD1; v_gene: TRBV24-1
CDR3nt: TGTGCCAGCAGTTACTCGGGCATCACTGAAGCTTTCTTT; CDR3aa: CASSYSGITEAFF; j_gene: TRBJ1-1; abundance: -; d_gene: -; v_gene: TRBV6-6
CDR3nt: TGTGCCAGCAGTTACTCGAGACAGGGCCAAGGGGAGCAGTACTTC; CDR3aa: CASSYSRQGQGEQYF; j_gene: TRBJ2-7; abundance: -; d_gene: TRBD1; v_gene: TRBV6-5
CDR3nt: TGTGCCAGCAGCCCAAGCGCGACAGCCCCCTATGGCTGCACCTTC; CDR3aa: CASSPSATAPYGCTF; j_gene: TRBJ1-2; abundance: -; d_gene: -; v_gene: TRBV7-3
CDR3nt: TGTGCCAGCAGCTTAGGGAGCAGTTCCTACAATGAGCAGTTCTTC; CDR3aa: CASSLGSSSYNEQFF; j_gene: TRBJ2-1; abundance: -; d_gene: -; v_gene: TRBV7-2
CDR3nt: TGTGCCAGCAGCCTCCACCCCCGGACAGTTCTTAAGGAGCAGTACTTC; CDR3aa: CASSLHPRTVLKEQYF; j_gene: TRBJ2-7; abundance: -; d_gene: -; v_gene: TRBV11-2
CDR3nt: TGTGCCAGCAGTCGACCGGGACAGGGGGGCTATGGCTACACCTTC; CDR3aa: CASSRPGQGGYGYTF; j_gene: TRBJ1-2; abundance: -; d_gene: TRBD1; v_gene: TRBV6-5
CDR3nt: TGCAGCGTGGGGGAGGAGTATCAGCCCCAGCATTTT; CDR3aa: CSVGEEYQPQHF; j_gene: TRBJ1-5; abundance: -; d_gene: -; v_gene: TRBV29-1
CDR3nt: TGCGCCAGCAGCTATGGGGGGAGCCTCTCCTACGAGCAGTACTTC; CDR3aa: CASSYGGSLSYEQYF; j_gene: TRBJ2-7; abundance: once; d_gene: -; v_gene: TRBV5-1
CDR3nt: TGTGCCAGCAGCCCGGACGGACAGTACAATGAGCAGTTCTTC; CDR3aa: CASSPDGQYNEQFF; j_gene: TRBJ2-1; abundance: -; d_gene: -; v_gene: TRBV11-3
CDR3nt: TGTGCCAGCAGCTTCTATGGGGTGAACACTGAAGCTTTCTTT; CDR3aa: CASSFYGVNTEAFF; j_gene: TRBJ1-1; abundance: -; d_gene: -; v_gene: TRBV5-4
CDR3nt: TGTGCCAGCTCACCCTCGGGGACGGACTTGTTCGAGCAGTACTTC; CDR3aa: CASSPSGTDLFEQYF; j_gene: TRBJ2-7; abundance: -; d_gene: -; v_gene: TRBV18
CDR3nt: TGCGCCAGCAGCTTGGCGGTTTTTACAGGGAGCTCCTACGAGCAGTACTTC; CDR3aa: CASSLAVFTGSSYEQYF; j_gene: TRBJ2-7; abundance: -; d_gene: -; v_gene: TRBV5-1
CDR3nt: TGTGCCAGCAGGGCGACTAGTACCTCCTACGAGCAGTACTTC; CDR3aa: CASRATSTSYEQYF; j_gene: TRBJ2-7; abundance: once; d_gene: -; v_gene: TRBV3-1/TRBV3-2